This entry describes one T cell receptor (beta chain). Its matching antigen is unknown. The data are from a study of monozygotic twins with inflammatory bowel disease. CDR3 length: 12 residues. Per sample, reverse transcription was split into eight reactions. Through template switching, UMIs that included a 6-nucleotide sample barcode were added. TCRdb reprocessed the 5' RACE reads and keeps a single row for each CDR3 protein, giving no DNA. The sample has some 89,000 distinct CDR3 sequences. General study results and limits: Telling different T cell subtypes apart from each other was not possible.

This chain uses TRBV12-3 or TRBV12-4 with TRBJ2-3; without DNA, the TCRdb call of TRBD1 cannot be checked. The source material was blood. This sequence originates from a human donor with ulcerative colitis or Crohn's disease, or a healthy co-twin of an affected twin (not recorded which). The CDR3 reads CASSPAWDTQYF.